This T cell receptor (beta chain) was profiled in a study of CD8 T cells in Susac syndrome. Germline values: CDR1 SGHTA, CDR2 FQGNSA. Between the trimmed V and J ends, which lost 7 bases and 4 bases, there was a span of 10 bases. The CDR3 is made up of 12 amino acids. The RNA, about 0.45 to 1 ug, was put through reverse transcription using random hexamers. By means of immunoSEQ multiplex PCR, TCR beta CDR3 spanning 54 Vbeta and 13 Jbeta underwent amplification. TCRdb called the immunoSEQ multiplex PCR reads again in MiXCR, with one record for every CDR3 protein. The sample includes 180,000 or so distinct CDR3 sequences, about 95% of them seen just once.

The V and J genes are TRBV7-2 and TRBJ1-2; D unresolved. Sequencing input: CD4+ T cells from PBMCs. This receptor was taken from a human donor in good health. The CDR3 bases are TGTGCCAGCACCCCCCGTTTCTATGGCTACACCTTC. It specifies CASTPRFYGYTF. The variable domain in full, completed from reference TRBV7-2 and TRBJ1-2, reads GAGVSQSPSNKVTEKGKDVELRCDPISGHTALYWYRQSLGQGLEFLIYFQGNSAPDKSGLPSDRFSAERTGGSVSTLTIQRTQQEDSAVYLCASTPRFYGYTFGSGTRLTVV.